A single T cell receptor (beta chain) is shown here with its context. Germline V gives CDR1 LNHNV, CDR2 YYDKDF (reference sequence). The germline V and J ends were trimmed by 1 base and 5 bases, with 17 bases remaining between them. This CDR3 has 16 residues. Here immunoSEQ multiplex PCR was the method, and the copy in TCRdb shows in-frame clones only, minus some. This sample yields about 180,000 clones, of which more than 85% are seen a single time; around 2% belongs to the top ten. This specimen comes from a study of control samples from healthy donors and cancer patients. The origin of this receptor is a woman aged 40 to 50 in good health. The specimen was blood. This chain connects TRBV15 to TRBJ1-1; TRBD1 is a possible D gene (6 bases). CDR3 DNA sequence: TGTGCCACCAGCAGAGGGGTCGGGGGGCTTGGGACTGAAGCTTTCTTT. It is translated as CATSRGVGGLGTEAFF.